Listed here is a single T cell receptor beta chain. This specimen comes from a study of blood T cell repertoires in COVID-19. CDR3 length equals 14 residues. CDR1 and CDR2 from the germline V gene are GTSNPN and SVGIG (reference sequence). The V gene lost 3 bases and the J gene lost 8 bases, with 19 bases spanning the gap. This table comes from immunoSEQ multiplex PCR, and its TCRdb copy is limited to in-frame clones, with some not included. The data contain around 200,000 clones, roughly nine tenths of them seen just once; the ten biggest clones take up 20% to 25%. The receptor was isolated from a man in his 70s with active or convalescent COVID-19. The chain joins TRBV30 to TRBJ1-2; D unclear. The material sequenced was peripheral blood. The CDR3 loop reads CAWSAGSFTHGYTF. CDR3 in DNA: TGTGCCTGGAGCGCGGGCAGCTTTACACACGGCTACACCTTC. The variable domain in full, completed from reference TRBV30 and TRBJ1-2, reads SQTIHQWPATLVQPVGSPLSLECTVEGTSNPNLYWYRQAAGRGLQLLFYSVGIGQISSEVPQNLSASRPQDRQFILSSKKLLLSDSGFYLCAWSAGSFTHGYTFGSGTRLTVV.